The next 9 T cell receptor beta chains were all read from a single sample in a study of blood T cells in healthy people across ages. Using a J-beta primer mix together with a sample-barcoded 5' primer, a second PCR was run for roughly 7 to 12 cycles. A single record per CDR3 protein comes from TCRdb applying MiXCR to the 5' RACE reads. The table lists 800,000 to 1,000,000 distinct CDR3 sequences, 48% of them singletons. Sequenced: blood. The origin of the receptors is a man aged 25-45 years in good health.

The chain carries TRBV7-2 and TRBJ1-2; tentative D call: TRBD1 (5 bases). The germline V gene has CDR1 SGHTA and CDR2 FQGNSA. The V gene lost 5 bases and the J gene lost 5 bases, with 18 bases spanning the gap. The CDR3 length is 15 residues. CDR3 sequence (DNA): TGTGCCAGCAGCGGAGCCAGGGTCGAGCTTTATGGCTACACCTTC. Its protein product is CASSGARVELYGYTF. The full variable domain, completed using reference TRBV7-2 and TRBJ1-2, is GAGVSQSPSNKVTEKGKDVELRCDPISGHTALYWYRQSLGQGLEFLIYFQGNSAPDKSGLPSDRFSAERTGGSVSTLTIQRTQQEDSAVYLCASSGARVELYGYTFGSGTRLTVV.

This clonotype was seen more than once but under ten times. The rearrangement joins TRBV7-2 to TRBJ2-5; 8 bases are shared with TRBD2. Germline trimming cut 0 bases from V and 2 bases from J; bases unmatched to any gene: 11. The CDR3 totals 18 residues. CDR1 and CDR2 (germline): SGHTA, FQGNSA. The CDR3 protein is CASSLAPPSTSGQETQYF. The CDR3 DNA follows: TGTGCCAGCAGCTTAGCTCCCCCCTCTACTAGCGGTCAAGAGACCCAGTACTTC.

This clonotype was seen repeatedly, ten times or more. This chain links TRBV5-1 with TRBJ2-3, with unresolved D. The CDR3 is 15 residues long. Trimming took off 3 bases at V and 3 bases at J, with 14 bases between the two ends. The germline V gene has CDR1 SGHRS and CDR2 YFSETQ. Written as DNA, the CDR3 is TGCGCCAGCAGCTCCGGCAGGATCTTGACAGATACGCAGTATTTT. Amino acid sequence: CASSSGRILTDTQYF.

In its sample, this clonotype was seen a few times. The chain links TRBV5-6 to TRBJ1-1; D might be TRBD1 (5 bases). V lost 4 bases to trimming and J lost 10 bases, with 14 bases between them. The CDR3 is made up of 12 amino acids. Germline lookup yields CDR1 SGHDT and CDR2 YYEEEE. CDR3 bases: TGTGCCAGCAGCCGGGGGGTAAGAGGAGCTTTCTTT. It is translated as CASSRGVRGAFF.

This clonotype came up once. CDR3 sequence reads: CASSPDSGGKTQYF. The CDR3 DNA is TGTGCCAGCAGTCCCGACTCGGGGGGGAAGACCCAGTACTTC. The rearrangement uses TRBV4-2 and TRBJ2-7; 8 bases are a match to TRBD2. The end of the DNA is better explained by TRBJ2-5, so the J call may be wrong. This CDR3 contains 14 residues. Germline lookup yields CDR1 LGHNA and CDR2 YNFKEQ.

The chain recombines TRBV20-1 with TRBJ2-7, with D possibly being TRBD1 (6 bases). CDR1 DFQATT and CDR2 SNEGSKA come from the germline V gene (reference sequence). The V end was cut by 3 bases, the J end by 0 bases, with 15 bases between. This CDR3 region has 15 residues. The DNA for the CDR3 is TGCAGTGCTAGCCCTAAATCGGACAGCTCCTACGAGCAGTACTTC. Protein sequence: CSASPKSDSSYEQYF.

The V call is TRBV7-2, the J call TRBJ2-1; D remains ambiguous. With the DNA end fitting TRBJ2-7 better, the J assignment may be wrong. CDR1 is SGHTA, CDR2 FQGNSA, per germline. The length of the CDR3 is 13 residues. CDR3 region: CASQTPRNNEQYF. The CDR3 bases are TGTGCCAGCCAAACCCCGAGGAACAATGAGCAGTACTTC.

The rearrangement joins TRBV6-2 or TRBV6-3 to TRBJ2-3; D ambiguous. The V gene lost 6 bases and the J gene lost 2 bases, with 12 bases spanning the gap. The germline CDR1 and CDR2 sequences are MNHEY and SVGEGT. This CDR3 comprises 14 residues. The CDR3 DNA follows: TGTGCCAGCAGCCCTATTAGGTACACAGATACGCAGTATTTT. Translating gives CASSPIRYTDTQYF.

Comment on this clonotype: The junction and the germline gene differ at one end; a read error may be behind it. The genes are TRBV4-1 and TRBJ1-6, with D unresolved. Germline assignment: CDR1 MGHRA and CDR2 YSYEKL. This CDR3 comprises 17 residues. The CDR3 bases are TGCGCCAGCGGCCAAGAGATAGTAACCGCCTATAATTCACCCCTCCACTTT. It specifies CASGQEIVTAYNSPLHF.